Below, 3 T cell receptor beta chains from the same sample are listed, as sequenced in a study of shared clonotypes between healthy human individuals. The assay was immunoSEQ multiplex PCR, and TCRdb's table has in-frame clones only and misses some. The table shows around 2.1 million clones, with about 92% occurring only once. Positively selected for CCR7, the CD45RO-negative cells used as naive CD8 cells excluded terminally differentiated effector memory CD45RA+ cells. The sample comprised naive CD8+ T cells from PBMCs. The origin of the receptors is a man between 18 and 29 years old in good health. Some clones in this sample may be carry-over from other donors' samples.

The chain links TRBV30 to TRBJ2-7; tentatively, D is TRBD2 (7 bases). Germline loops: CDR1 GTSNPN, CDR2 SVGIG (reference sequence). CDR3 length equals 13 residues. V shed 4 bases and J shed 5 bases, with 15 bases lying between them. CDR3: CAWTVEGGHEQYF. DNA for the CDR3: TGTGCCTGGACGGTTGAGGGGGGGCACGAGCAGTACTTC.

As concerns this clone: The junction does not match germline at one end; this may be a read error. The genes are TRBV15 and TRBJ2-7, with D maybe TRBD2 (6 bases). Germline values: CDR1 LNHNV, CDR2 YYDKDF (reference sequence). The CDR3 spans 14 residues. This chain's CDR3 is CATSRELGLYEQYF. The DNA for the CDR3 is TGTGCCACCAGCCGAGAGCTGGGACTCTACGAGCAGTACTTC.

The J gene is TRBJ2-7, the V gene TRBV27; D might be TRBD1 or TRBD2, each matching 6 bases. The CDR3 sequence is 17 residues long. Looked up from germline, CDR1 is MNHEY and CDR2 is SMNVEV (reference sequence). Trimming stripped 3 bases from V and 3 bases from J, with 21 bases between. The CDR3 spells CASSFRGRSAAYYEQYF. CDR3 DNA: TGTGCCAGCAGTTTTCGGGGGCGTAGCGCCGCCTACTACGAGCAGTACTTC.